The 21 T cell receptor beta chains given below trace back to one sample, sequenced in a study of blood T cell repertoires in COVID-19. Sequenced by immunoSEQ multiplex PCR; TCRdb stores in-frame clones only, minus some. The sample lists fewer than 85,000 clones; 80% to 90% were seen once. Sequencing input: peripheral blood. These receptors all come from a middle-aged man with active COVID-19.

This chain connects TRBV5-6 to TRBJ1-6; weak D call: TRBD1 (5 bases). Looked up from germline, CDR1 is SGHDT and CDR2 is YYEEEE. Trimming shortened V by 1 base and J by 6 bases, and 8 bases separated the two germline ends. The CDR3 consists of 14 residues. CDR3: CASSLQGGNSPLHF. The CDR3 DNA sequence: TGTGCCAGCAGCTTGCAGGGAGGTAATTCACCCCTCCACTTT.

This clone has only a few counts. This chain uses TRBV18 with TRBJ1-4; the match to TRBD1 covers 7 bases. CDR3 length: 14 residues. Germline V gene data show CDR1 as KGHSH and CDR2 as LQKENI. J gave up 4 bases and V 5 bases, and 4 bases lay outside the gene matches. The CDR3 sequence: CASSRGQVNEKLFF. The DNA of the CDR3 is TGTGCCAGCTCAAGAGGACAGGTTAATGAAAAACTGTTTTTT.

The chain uses TRBV6-6 and TRBJ2-7; the match to TRBD2 covers 11 bases. Germline assignment: CDR1 MNHNY and CDR2 SVGAGI (reference sequence). V lost 5 bases, J lost 1 base, and 4 bases stayed unmatched. The CDR3 is 15 amino acids. CDR3 sequence reads: CASSARTSGSYEQYF. The CDR3 DNA sequence: TGTGCCAGCAGTGCCCGGACTAGCGGGTCCTACGAGCAGTACTTC.

The chain carries TRBV9 and TRBJ2-3, with a possible D match to TRBD2 (5 bases). Trimming left V 0 bases short and J 3 bases short, with 11 bases between. This CDR3 comprises 15 residues. CDR1 is SGDLS and CDR2 is YYNGEE in the germline V gene. The CDR3 DNA reads TGTGCCAGCAGCGTAGGAGCACTAGGTACAGATACGCAGTATTTT. Translating gives CASSVGALGTDTQYF.

The chain couples TRBV5-1 to TRBJ2-1, with D possibly matching TRBD1 (5 bases). V was pared by 2 bases and J by 8 bases, with 11 bases between. The CDR3 sequence is 13 residues long. Germline V CDR1 and CDR2: SGHRS, YFSETQ. In nucleotides, the CDR3 is TGCGCCAGCAGCTTCCAGGGCGGCGATGAGCAGTTCTTC. Translating gives CASSFQGGDEQFF.

The chain couples TRBV7-9 to TRBJ2-7, with TRBD2 matching 8 bases. The CDR3 totals 14 residues. Germline V gene data show CDR1 as SEHNR and CDR2 as FQNEAQ (reference sequence). Unmatched junction bases numbered 4, after V lost 5 bases and J lost 1 base. The CDR3 nucleotides read TGTGCCAGCAGCCGGGGGGGACTATCCTACGAGCAGTACTTC. Its protein is CASSRGGLSYEQYF.

The sample holds one count of this clone. The chain recombines TRBV12-3 or TRBV12-4 with TRBJ1-1, with D maybe TRBD1 (5 bases). This CDR3 comprises 13 residues. The V end lost 4 bases, the J end lost 1 base, and 7 bases lay between the germline ends. The CDR3 DNA reads TGTGCCAGCAGTTCTAGGGGGAACACTGAAGCTTTCTTT. This translates into CASSSRGNTEAFF.

The CDR3: CASSSLAGGATVYEQYF. DNA for the CDR3: TGTGCCAGCAGCTCCCTAGCGGGAGGGGCCACGGTCTACGAGCAGTACTTC. The rearrangement uses TRBV5-4 and TRBJ2-7; 12 positions agree with TRBD2. This CDR3 contains 17 residues. Trimming at V came to 3 bases and at J to 3 bases, leaving 10 bases not matched to a gene. Germline loops: CDR1 SGHNT, CDR2 YYREEE (reference sequence).

This sequence joins TRBV3-1 (or the pseudogene TRBV3-2) and TRBJ2-7, with D perhaps matching TRBD2 (7 bases). Trimming left V 4 bases short and J 0 bases short, with 13 bases between. The CDR3 covers 15 residues. Germline V gives CDR1 LGHDT, CDR2 YNNKEL (reference sequence). The chain's CDR3 is CASSPGRGASYEQYF. CDR3 nucleotides: TGTGCCAGCAGCCCCGGACGGGGGGCCTCCTACGAGCAGTACTTC.

The rearrangement joins TRBV7-8 to TRBJ1-2; the match to TRBD1 covers 7 bases. Losses at the gene ends were 5 bases for V and 4 bases for J; bases not matched to a gene: 4. There are 13 residues in the CDR3. Germline CDR1 and CDR2: SGHVS and FQNEAQ. The CDR3 here is CASSPTGVYGYTF. As DNA, the CDR3 is TGTGCCAGCAGCCCTACAGGGGTCTATGGCTACACCTTC.

This clone occurred a few times. The chain recombines TRBV2 with TRBJ2-7; 7 bases line up with TRBD1. The V gene's germline CDR1 is SNHLY and CDR2 FYNNEI. This CDR3 is 12 amino acids long. V shed 6 bases, J shed 7 bases, and the junction held 6 bases outside the gene matches. The CDR3 protein is CASRPTGVEQYF. The DNA for the CDR3 is TGTGCCAGCAGGCCCACAGGGGTTGAGCAGTACTTC.

The chain employs TRBV30 and TRBJ1-5; a possible D gene is TRBD1 (5 bases). The CDR3 sequence is 16 residues long. In germline, CDR1 is GTSNPN, CDR2 SVGIG (reference sequence). The V end lost 0 bases, the J end lost 2 bases, and 14 bases lay between the germline ends. CDR3 region: CAWSVRGEGGNQPQHF. The CDR3 DNA reads as TGTGCCTGGAGTGTACGGGGGGAGGGCGGCAATCAGCCCCAGCATTTT. Full variable domain (rest looked up from reference TRBV30 and TRBJ1-5): SQTIHQWPATLVQPVGSPLSLECTVEGTSNPNLYWYRQAAGRGLQLLFYSVGIGQISSEVPQNLSASRPQDRQFILSSKKLLLSDSGFYLCAWSVRGEGGNQPQHFGDGTRLSIL.

The chain uses TRBV1 and TRBJ1-2; TRBD1 is the table's D call, not checked against the DNA. TRBV1 is a pseudogene. The CDR3 totals 17 residues. CDR3 DNA: TGCACCAGCAGCAGCCGGACAGGGGGCCCATGTCACTATGGCTACACCTTC. Its translation: CTSSSRTGGPCHYGYTF.

This clone appeared once. This rearrangement joins TRBV7-9 to TRBJ2-3; D call uncertain. CDR3 length equals 12 residues. Germline loops: CDR1 SEHNR, CDR2 FQNEAQ (reference sequence). V shed 5 bases and J shed 5 bases, with 8 bases lying between them. The CDR3 DNA reads as TGTGCCAGCAGCCCAGATGGAGATACGCAGTATTTT. As protein: CASSPDGDTQYF. Combining the CDR3 with reference TRBV7-9 and TRBJ2-3 gives the whole variable domain DTGVSQNPRHKITKRGQNVTFRCDPISEHNRLYWYRQTLGQGPEFLTYFQNEAQLEKSRLLSDRFSAERPKGSFSTLEIQRTEQGDSAMYLCASSPDGDTQYFGPGTRLTVL.

The genes are TRBV10-3 and TRBJ1-6; D perhaps matches TRBD1 (5 bases). The CDR3 runs 16 residues. Germline CDR1 and CDR2: ENHRY and SYGVKD. The V gene lost 0 bases and the J gene lost 6 bases, with 12 bases spanning the gap. CDR3 nucleotide sequence: TGTGCCATCAGTGAGTCAGCAGGGTCTGGTAATTCACCCCTCCACTTT. Its translation: CAISESAGSGNSPLHF.

This sequence joins TRBV7-3 and TRBJ1-1; D gene unclear. Trimming shortened V by 0 bases and J by 4 bases, and 12 bases separated the two germline ends. Per germline, CDR1 SGHTA and CDR2 FQGTGA. The length of the CDR3 is 15 residues. CDR3 loop: CASSLTATSTTEAFF. For the CDR3, the DNA is TGTGCCAGCAGCTTAACAGCGACCTCAACCACTGAAGCTTTCTTT.

This chain joins TRBV27 and TRBJ2-3; maybe TRBD2 (5 bases). Looked up from germline, CDR1 is MNHEY and CDR2 is SMNVEV (reference sequence). There are 14 residues in the CDR3. Trimming pared 2 bases from V and 6 bases from J, leaving 12 bases between. The CDR3 nucleotides are TGTGCCAGCAGTTTACGGAACCGAGGGGATACGCAGTATTTT. Protein sequence: CASSLRNRGDTQYF.

The chain couples TRBV4-1 to TRBJ1-1; 7 bases fit TRBD1. The V gene's germline CDR1 is MGHRA and CDR2 YSYEKL. The V and J ends lost 2 bases and 0 bases, in that order; junction bases with no gene match: 3. The CDR3 totals 15 residues. CDR3 protein: CASSQSGQMNTEAFF. The CDR3 DNA is TGCGCCAGCAGCCAATCGGGACAGATGAACACTGAAGCTTTCTTT.

The CDR3 sequence: CASQRESTYEQYF. CDR3 DNA: TGTGCCAGCCAGCGGGAGTCAACCTACGAGCAGTACTTC. The chain has TRBV2 and TRBJ2-7; 8 bases match TRBD2. After removal of 8 bases from V and 2 bases from J, the junction contained 5 bases not matched to a gene. The CDR3 runs 13 residues. The germline V gene has CDR1 SNHLY and CDR2 FYNNEI.

This clone has just a few counts. The chain employs TRBV6-6 and TRBJ2-7; a possible D gene is TRBD1 (5 bases). CDR1 is MNHNY, CDR2 SVGAGI, per germline (reference sequence). V was shortened by 8 bases and J by 0 bases, with 14 bases between the two germline ends. This CDR3 has 14 residues. DNA for the CDR3: TGTGCCAGCCGACAAACAGGTAGCTCCTACGAGCAGTACTTC. Translating gives CASRQTGSSYEQYF.

The chain uses TRBV29-1 and TRBJ1-2, with 8 nucleotides matching TRBD1. There are 11 residues in the CDR3. CDR1 SQVTM and CDR2 ANQGSEA come from the germline V gene. CDR3 residues: CSTKTGEGYTF. CDR3 nucleotide sequence: TGCAGTACGAAGACAGGGGAAGGCTACACCTTC.